The clone carrying this T cell receptor (beta chain) was picked up many times. The antigen is undetermined. Enrolled ophthalmopathy patients presented with a Clinical Activity Score of at least 3, a NOSPECS grade of at least 4, and disease duration under 3 months. The authors took PBMCs from about 9.5 ml fresh peripheral blood. The CDR3 extends over 13 amino acids. Looked up from germline, CDR1 is MDHEN and CDR2 is SYDVKM. The V and J ends lost 6 bases and 4 bases respectively, with 12 bases between them. The data stem from a study of T cells in Graves' hyperthyroidism and ophthalmopathy. Notes on the study in general: A median approximately 6.8 months before onset, the model predicted ophthalmopathy. Also found in blood were most expanded thyroid clonotypes above 0.001.

Using RNA transcripts as the source, TCR beta CDR3 regions were amplified. First-round RT-PCR with HTBI primers amplified the TCR CDR3 region. TCRdb recomputed calls from the multiplex PCR reads with MiXCR, one row per CDR3 protein. The sample lists about 380,000 distinct CDR3 sequences, about 18% occurring once. J is TRBJ1-1 and V is TRBV28; possible D gene TRBD1, 5 bases. Specimen: blood. This receptor was taken from a man aged 18 to 35 with Graves' ophthalmopathy. DNA of the CDR3: TGTGCCAGCAGCTGGGGCGGTCGCACTGAAGCTTTCTTT. It codes for CASSWGGRTEAFF.